The 17 T cell receptor beta chains in this list originate from one sample, sequenced in a study of CD8+CD57+ T cells in acquired aplastic anemia. Genomic DNA acted as the template from which TCR beta VDJ combination and CDR3 sequence profiling were carried out. TCRdb passed the reads through MiXCR, listing each CDR3 protein once. The profile covers 400,000 to 450,000 distinct CDR3 sequences, with 60% to 80% appearing a single time and around 4% taken by the ten largest. Sequences were obtained from sorted CD4+, CD8+, or CD8+CD57+ T cells (not recorded which) from PBMCs. The receptors were sampled from a human donor in good health, serving as a control.

Only a few counts were recorded for this clonotype. The V gene is TRBV10-2, the J gene TRBJ1-1; D remains ambiguous. This CDR3 has 13 residues. Germline assignment: CDR1 WSHSY and CDR2 SAAADI. V was clipped by 3 bases and J by 5 bases, with 10 bases between them. CDR3 bases: TGCGCCAGCAGTGATAGGTTCGGGACTGAAGCTTTCTTT. Translated, it gives CASSDRFGTEAFF.

Comments on this clonotype: The limits of the CDR3 on the DNA are not certain, so only TCRdb's listed CDR3 is given. The rearrangement uses TRBV7-9 and TRBJ2-3; TRBD2 is the table's D call, not checked against the DNA. CDR1 is SEHNR, CDR2 FQNEAQ, per germline (reference sequence). The CDR3 numbers 14 amino acids, ends counted. The CDR3 is CASSPAGNEQYFGF.

J is TRBJ2-3 and V is TRBV20-1, with D perhaps matching TRBD2 (5 bases). Germline V CDR1 and CDR2: DFQATT, SNEGSKA (reference sequence). This CDR3 is 13 amino acids long. V was shortened by 4 bases and J by 9 bases, with 17 bases between the two germline ends. The CDR3 is CSAMDGGKLTQYF. DNA of the CDR3: TGCAGTGCTATGGACGGAGGAAAACTGACGCAGTATTTT.

V gene TRBV20-1 combines with J gene TRBJ2-7; 8 bases agree with TRBD2. Germline-derived CDR1 and CDR2 are DFQATT and SNEGSKA (reference sequence). This CDR3 has 15 amino acids. V gave up 3 bases and J gave up 3 bases; unmatched junction bases: 10. The CDR3 here is CSASAPTSDHYEQYF. The CDR3 coding sequence is TGCAGTGCTAGTGCGCCGACTAGCGATCACTACGAGCAGTACTTC.

The genes are TRBV10-3 and TRBJ1-2; no definite D call. The V gene's germline CDR1 is ENHRY and CDR2 SYGVKD. The CDR3 sequence is 14 residues long. With 1 base removed from V and 3 bases from J, the gap between germline ends came to 9 bases. CDR3 loop: CAISEWREDYGYTF. In nucleotides, the CDR3 is TGTGCCATCAGTGAGTGGAGGGAGGACTATGGCTACACCTTC.

The chain links TRBV11-2 to TRBJ1-3, with no clear D. The ends were cut back, 3 bases at V and 3 bases at J, with 12 bases in the middle. This CDR3 has 15 amino acids. Per the germline V gene, CDR1 is SGHAT and CDR2 is FQNNGV. The CDR3 DNA is TGTGCCAGCAGCTTTCCGTCGGCAGGTGGAAACACCATATATTTT. As protein: CASSFPSAGGNTIYF.

This clonotype was seen only once. The CDR3 carries no conserved terminal phenylalanine or tryptophan, so it likely arises from a read error. The limits of the CDR3 on the DNA are not certain, so only TCRdb's listed CDR3 is given. The CDR3 spells CASSREPATDT. The genes are TRBV7-2 and TRBJ2-7; the tabulated D call, TRBD1, remains unverified against the DNA. Germline-derived CDR1 and CDR2 are SGHTA and FQGNSA. The length of the CDR3 is 11 amino acids, counting both ends.

This sequence joins TRBV7-2 and TRBJ1-1; D is possibly TRBD1 (6 bases). Germline loops: CDR1 SGHTA, CDR2 FQGNSA. This CDR3 contains 14 residues. V was pared by 4 bases and J by 14 bases, with 23 bases between. The CDR3 loop reads CASSSPIQPGAPFF. In DNA, the CDR3 is TGTGCCAGCAGCTCCCCTATTCAGCCGGGGGCACCCTTCTTT.

Many counts were recorded for this clonotype. This chain connects TRBV29-1 to TRBJ1-5, with D possibly being TRBD1 (5 bases). Germline loops: CDR1 SQVTM, CDR2 ANQGSEA. This CDR3 is 14 amino acids long. V lost 0 bases and J 3 bases, leaving 9 bases between the germline ends. The CDR3 bases are TGCAGCGTTGAAGAGGGGCAGCTCAATCAGCCCCAGCATTTT. Protein: CSVEEGQLNQPQHF.

Comment on this clonotype: Compared with germline, one end of the junction differs, possibly owing to a read error. This chain connects TRBV14 to TRBJ2-5; TRBD1 matches at 7 bases. The CDR3 sequence is 13 residues long. CDR1 is SGHDN, CDR2 FVKESK, per germline. The CDR3 nucleotides read TGTGCCAGCAGCCAAGACGACAGGGATCAGCAATCATTC. It is translated as CASSQDDRDQQSF.

This chain uses TRBV25-1 with TRBJ1-2; maybe TRBD1 (5 bases). CDR1 and CDR2 from the germline V gene are MGHDK and SYGVNS. Trimming left V 2 bases short and J 6 bases short, with 13 bases between. The CDR3 has 14 amino acids. For the CDR3, the DNA is TGTGCCAGCAGTGAAACCGGGGGGAGCGATGGCTACACCTTC. Translating it yields CASSETGGSDGYTF.

The chain recombines TRBV7-9 with TRBJ1-1, with D possibly being TRBD1 (5 bases). This CDR3 is 14 amino acids long. Germline V gene lookup returns CDR1 SEHNR and CDR2 FQNEAQ (reference sequence). V gave up 9 bases and J gave up 7 bases, with 21 bases separating them. In nucleotides, the CDR3 is TGTGCCAGTAGTATGGGTCAGGGTGCAAGTGAAGCTTTCTTT. The encoded protein is CASSMGQGASEAFF.

The sample holds many counts of this clonotype. V and J are TRBV2 and TRBJ2-6; 9 nucleotides agree with TRBD2. Trimming cost V 10 bases and J 2 bases; bases outside gene matches: 9. Germline assignment: CDR1 SNHLY and CDR2 FYNNEI. CDR3 size: 16 residues. CDR3 nucleotides: TGTGCCACTCGCCCGGTAGCGGGGGCTGGGGCCAACGTCCTGACTTTC. Its protein product is CATRPVAGAGANVLTF.

Comment on this clonotype: The germline gene is not matched at one end of the junction; a read error may be the cause. This chain uses TRBV10-3 with TRBJ2-2; 7 positions agree with TRBD2. CDR3 length: 16 amino acids. CDR1 is ENHRY, CDR2 SYGVKD, per germline. CDR3 in amino acids: CAISVGLAVNTGEPFF. In DNA form, the CDR3 reads TGTGCCATCAGTGTTGGCCTAGCGGTGAACACCGGGGAGCCGTTTTTT.

Remarks on this clonotype: A read error is likely, as this CDR3 ends without the conserved phenylalanine or tryptophan. The DNA is omitted, as the CDR3 cannot be located on it reliably, and the CDR3 follows TCRdb's listing. The rearrangement joins TRBV7-3 to TRBJ2-7. CDR1 SGHTA and CDR2 FQGTGA come from the germline V gene. A total of 12 residues make up the CDR3, ends included. The CDR3 sequence: CASSFNVYEEDS.

As to this clonotype: A read error may produce the germline difference seen at one junction end. The chain recombines TRBV7-2 with TRBJ1-5; tentatively, D is TRBD1 (5 bases). The CDR3 is made up of 14 amino acids. Germline CDR1 and CDR2: SGHTA and FQGNSA. This CDR3 is CASSRRIAGQETQF. The CDR3 DNA reads TGTGCCAGCAGTCGTCGGATAGCGGGGCAAGAGACCCAGTTT.

The chain uses TRBV9 and TRBJ1-1; D possibly corresponds to TRBD1 (6 bases). Germline V gene data show CDR1 as SGDLS and CDR2 as YYNGEE. The CDR3 runs 14 residues. Trimming took off 1 base at V and 12 bases at J, with 19 bases between the two ends. In DNA form, the CDR3 reads TGTGCCAGCAGCGTACTCGGGACACATACGGAATCTTTCTTT. Encoded protein: CASSVLGTHTESFF.